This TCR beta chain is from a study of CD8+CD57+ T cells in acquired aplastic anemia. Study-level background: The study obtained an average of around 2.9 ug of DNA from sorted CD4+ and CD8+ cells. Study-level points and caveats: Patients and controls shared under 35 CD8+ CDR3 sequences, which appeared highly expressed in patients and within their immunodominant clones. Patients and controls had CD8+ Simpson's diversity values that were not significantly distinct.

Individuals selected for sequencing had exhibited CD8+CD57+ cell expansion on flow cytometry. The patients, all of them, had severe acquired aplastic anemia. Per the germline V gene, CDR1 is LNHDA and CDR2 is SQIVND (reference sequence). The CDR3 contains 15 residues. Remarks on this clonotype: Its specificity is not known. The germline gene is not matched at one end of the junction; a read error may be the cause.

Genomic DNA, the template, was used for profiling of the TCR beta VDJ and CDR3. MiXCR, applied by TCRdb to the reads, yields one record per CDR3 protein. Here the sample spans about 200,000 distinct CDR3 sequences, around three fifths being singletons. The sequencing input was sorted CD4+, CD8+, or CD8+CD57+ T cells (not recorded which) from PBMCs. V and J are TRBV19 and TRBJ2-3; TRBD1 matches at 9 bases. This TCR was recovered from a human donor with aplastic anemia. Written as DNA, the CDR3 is TGTGCCAGTAGTCCCCGGACAGGGGTCACAGATATGCAGTATTTT. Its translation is CASSPRTGVTDMQYF.